One TCR beta chain is described in this entry. This receptor's antigen is unknown. No much larger clonotype is one base removed from it; base qualities were not supplied. Library prep was done by the immunoSEQ multiplex PCR assay. For the multiplex PCR, a mixture combining 60 forward primers for TCR Vbeta segments and 13 reverse primers for TCR Jbeta segments was used. The CDR3 region of rearranged TCR beta genes was amplified from genomic DNA with a multiplex PCR assay. Amplified TCR beta libraries were sequenced as 87-base-pair reads on the Illumina HiSeq System. Turning to the authors' computational methods: In a later analysis, some 80 million unique TCR beta chains were counted across the roughly 700 repertoires, and approximately 9.9 million of these chains were shared by at least two donors. To remove PCR and sequencing errors, raw reads were error-corrected and collapsed into unique sequences using a nearest-neighbor algorithm that merged closely related sequences. CDR3 sequences were aligned to IMGT reference sequences to assign V, D and J gene segments. For a sequence to be retained, a match of at least six nucleotides to both a V gene segment and a J gene segment was required. A rearrangement was called productive if the CDR3 had no stop codons and remained in frame with V and J, and every other rearrangement was called non-productive. Following IMGT convention, CDR3 was defined as the stretch from the second conserved V-encoded cysteine to the conserved J-encoded phenylalanine. The earlier analysis of 587 of the donors excluded sequences that lacked an unambiguous match to a single V gene segment. An earlier analysis of fewer than 650 of the donors classified V segments as functional when productive rearrangements were above 56.7% and as segregating when the standard deviation between donors was above 5%. A statistical classification framework was built for diagnosing cytomegalovirus status from the catalog of TCR beta chain sequences. In a later analysis, V and J genes were assigned by comparing TCR nucleotide sequences against IMGT/GENE-DB human TR gene sequences. In a later analysis, CDR3 sequences and most-parsimonious VDJ recombination scenarios were assigned using the TCRdist pipeline. In a later analysis, each TCR beta chain was defined by its CDR3 amino acid sequence together with its V-gene family, and reads lacking a unique V-gene family were excluded. In a later analysis, nearly 600 highly shared, low-generation-probability nucleotide sequences were removed to address suspected cross-contamination and a sequencing artifact. For each public chain, a later analysis derived a clonal expansion index from normalized ranks of inferred template counts within each repertoire. Generation probabilities in a later analysis came from a VDJ recombination model fitted to out-of-frame rearrangements, and those results were checked against IGoR. In a later analysis, TCR-TCR, TCR-HLA and TCR-CMV co-occurrence was scored with hypergeometric tests, and a repertoire-size bias correction was applied to TCR pairs. A later analysis estimated false discovery rates by permuting HLA or CMV assignments 20 times. A later analysis grouped co-occurring TCRs with DBSCAN, adding TCRdist sequence similarity when clustering within HLA-allele-positive subsets. For co-occurrence clustering, repertoires with fewer than 30,000 or more than 120,000 public chains were excluded, along with about five repertoires with anomalous nucleotide sharing. Imported from immuneACCESS, the table was reduced by TCRdb to in-frame sequences with V and J called. These copies leave out some clones; in studies compared against another copy, an unresolved V gene accounts for under half, and the cause of the remainder is not known. Clonal size and the V and J genes are those of that table, whereas D and trimming came from the DNA. Across this sample there are about 140,000 clones, with 60% to 85% seen only once. Jointly, the top ten make up roughly 1.8% of the sample.

The cohort consisted of some 730 healthy bone marrow donors. Cohort members were all nominally healthy when sampled, although unrecorded immune exposures were likely present. The donor was CMV seropositive and was included in the group of approximately 300 seropositive cohort members. Each donor provided a peripheral blood sample, and peripheral blood mononuclear cells were used for TCR beta sequencing. Genomic DNA extraction from the blood cell samples was performed with the Qiagen DNeasy Blood Extraction Kit. This sample is part of a study of cytomegalovirus exposure and HLA in healthy donors (TCRdb year 2017). Looking at the study overall: According to an earlier analysis of around 600 of the donors, 200 million or so T cells yielded roughly 110 million unique TCR beta sequences and more than 250 Gb of sequence data. To predict cytomegalovirus infection status, the study combined high-throughput TCR immunosequencing, statistical association of individual TCRs with disease status, and machine learning. Genome-wide SNP genotypes for about three fifths of the 666 donors were used in a later genetic analysis, which treated that subset as a discovery cohort. Typing coverage differed by locus: A, B, C, DRB1 and DQB1 were typed in about 629-640 donors, DQA1 in 500 to 550, DPA1 in roughly 590, and DPB1 in roughly 450. To decide whether each TCR beta V gene segment behaved as functional or pseudogenic, an earlier analysis of fewer than 750 of the donors relied on high-throughput TCR beta sequencing. In the later analysis, no new phenotypic data were used to find candidate immune exposures; instead, reliance was placed on TCR beta sequences and their occurrence across donors. Every discovery cohort repertoire had been produced on one sequencing platform. A later analysis re-analyzed previously published TCR beta repertoires from 650 to 800 donors and added high-resolution HLA genotyping to study TCR occurrence patterns. The study profiled the T cell repertoires of around 700 subjects by immunosequencing and related them to cytomegalovirus serostatus. An early release that covered fewer than 750 HLA-typed donors contained around 330 gigabases of sequencing data and approximately 85 million unique TCR sequences. Among the approximately 400 genotyped donors, around 79% belonged to the genetic ancestry cluster associated with self-reported Caucasian donors. A handful of DR-DQ haplotypes were handled as single units for association and clustering because linkage in the cohort was strong. Among about 410 genotyped donors of the cohort, an average of roughly 230,000 unique TCR beta nucleotide sequences was sequenced per donor, of which roughly 18% were non-productive. HLA typing included class I and class II loci at four-digit resolution. Along with the approximately 620-subject first cohort, a separate validation cohort of around 110 different subjects was used. The study aimed to test whether signatures of past pathogen exposure could be identified by cataloging public T cell receptors. Donor age, sex, ethnicity and CMV serostatus were compiled alongside the repertoire data. Points the paper makes about the study in general: Because HLA typing was missing for some donors at each locus, association tests included only the typed subset. A further reported finding was that TCR beta sequences accurately predicted the HLA-A and HLA-B alleles for most subjects in the first cohort. Most CMV-associated TCR beta chains appeared to be HLA-restricted in a later analysis, and the HLA associations seemed to be driven largely by CMV exposure. Cytomegalovirus status was reported to be diagnosed by the classifier with high specificity and sensitivity in both the original and validation cohorts. The only immune exposure information available for the cohort was CMV serostatus. According to a later genetic analysis, donors in an Asian-associated ancestry cluster had fewer N-insertions in productive TCRs than the approximately 630-donor mean. Because the 87-base-pair reads could not distinguish some IMGT-functional V segments, including TRBV6-2 and TRBV6-3, those segments were excluded. The authors suggested that the approach could potentially be extended to other disease states and immunological phenotypes. Compared with equally common non-associated chains, HLA-associated TCR beta chains in a later analysis were more clonally expanded and had lower generation probabilities. A later genetic analysis associated a missense DCLRE1C variant with V-gene and J-gene trimming of TCR beta chains, and an independent cohort replicated the association. In an earlier analysis of roughly 500 of the donors, most TCR beta V segments appeared in productive rearrangements about 87% or about 30% of the time, broadly matching IMGT annotations. In a later analysis, the rate of TCR association differed among HLA loci, with DRB1 alleles having the most associated TCRs and HLA-C alleles having the fewest. A cluster of highly shared sequence variants was judged likely to be a technical artifact of the sequencing pipeline. The cohort was sequenced for TCR beta chains only, and without alpha or paired-chain data the features that could be detected were limited. Three of the identified cytomegalovirus-associated TCR beta chains were confirmed in vitro to be specific for cytomegalovirus antigens. In a later analysis, some 18,000 TCR beta sequences were associated with specific HLA alleles at a false discovery rate of 0.05. While some public TCRs were present in many individuals, most TCR sequences turned up only very rarely across donors. Because counts were too low, some 17 rarely observed V segments, including chromosome 9 orphons, were left out of the earlier analysis of a few hundred of the donors. Linkage disequilibrium might explain the correlated functional status among segregating V segments, but an unknown experimental factor could not be excluded. The study gave a list of about 150 TCR beta chains associated with cytomegalovirus. When HLA alleles, especially DR and DQ, strongly co-occurred, attributing TCR associations to individual alleles was difficult. In a later analysis, several top co-occurrence clusters were reported to appear linked to parvovirus B19, influenza, CMV and Epstein-Barr virus. Sequencing depth was assumed to be roughly uniform across donors in the presence/absence analyses, though that assumption may not hold.

The germline V end is reduced by 2 bases and the J end by 4 bases; junction bases left unmatched: 3. The CDR3 holds 14 amino acids from the cysteine to the phenylalanine. Only the CDR3 region is kept as DNA, spanning 42 bases read in frame from base 1. Taken from the germline V gene, the CDR1 and CDR2 loops are SGDLS and YYNGEE. The clonotype comes from a female donor in good health and CMV-seropositive. This sequence uses TRBV9 and TRBJ2-5; 9 nucleotides in the junction match TRBD2. The sample comprised PBMCs. The nucleotides are TGTGCCAGCAGCGTTAGCGGGAGACTAGAGACCCAGTACTTC. Translation gives CASSVSGRLETQYF.